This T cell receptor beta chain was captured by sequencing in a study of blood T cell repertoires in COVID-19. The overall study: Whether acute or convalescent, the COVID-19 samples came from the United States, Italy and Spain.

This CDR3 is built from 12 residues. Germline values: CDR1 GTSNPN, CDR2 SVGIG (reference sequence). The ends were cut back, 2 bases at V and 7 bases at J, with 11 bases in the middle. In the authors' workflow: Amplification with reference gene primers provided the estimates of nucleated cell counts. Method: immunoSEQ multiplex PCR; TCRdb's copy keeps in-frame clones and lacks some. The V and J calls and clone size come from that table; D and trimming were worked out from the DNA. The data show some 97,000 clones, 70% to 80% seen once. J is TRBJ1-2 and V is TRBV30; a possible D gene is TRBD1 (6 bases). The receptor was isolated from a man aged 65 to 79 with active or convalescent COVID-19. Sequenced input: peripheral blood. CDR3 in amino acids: CAWSTQTGGYTF. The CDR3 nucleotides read TGTGCCTGGAGTACTCAGACAGGTGGCTACACCTTC.